This TCR beta chain derives from a study of T-cell memory formation after mild COVID-19. Turning to the study itself: TCR clusters were mostly donor specific.

Study-level results: Clones that contracted from day 15 to 85 were balanced CD4/CD8, while later expanders leaned CD4+.

This clonotype occurred a few times. The target antigen is unknown. MiXCR, run by TCRdb on the 5' RACE reads, gives a single entry per CDR3 protein. This repertoire shows 89,000 or so distinct CDR3 sequences, 10% to 15% found once; its top ten account for roughly two fifths. V dropped 0 bases and J dropped 4 bases, with 16 bases sitting between them. In germline, CDR1 is GTSNPN, CDR2 SVGIG (reference sequence). The CDR3 has 15 amino acids. This chain uses TRBV30 with TRBJ2-7; D possibly uses TRBD1 or TRBD2 (5 bases each). This clonotype was obtained from a man aged 18-30 years who had mild COVID-19 (a few samples of this study predate the infection). Cell type and time point are not known. Sequenced: PBMCs or a T cell subset sorted from them (not recorded which). The CDR3, as DNA: TGTGCCTGGAGTGTAGATGGGACCCTTCTATACGAGCAGTACTTC. Residues: CAWSVDGTLLYEQYF. Drawing the rest from reference TRBV30 and TRBJ2-7, the complete variable domain is SQTIHQWPATLVQPVGSPLSLECTVEGTSNPNLYWYRQAAGRGLQLLFYSVGIGQISSEVPQNLSASRPQDRQFILSSKKLLLSDSGFYLCAWSVDGTLLYEQYFGPGTRLTVT.